A single sample gave rise to the 12 T cell receptor beta chains below, sequenced in a study of T cells in Graves' hyperthyroidism and ophthalmopathy. Template material for amplifying TCR beta CDR3 regions consisted of RNA transcripts. The TCR CDR3 first-round RT-PCR relied on the HTBI primer set. TCRdb analysed the multiplex PCR reads with MiXCR anew, one entry per CDR3 protein. The sample carries 250,000 to 300,000 distinct CDR3 sequences, approximately 15% recorded once. The sequencing sample was made of blood. The receptors shown here come from a woman aged 40 to 50 with Graves' hyperthyroidism.

In its sample, this clonotype was seen a few times. The chain joins TRBV24-1 to TRBJ1-3, with a possible D match to TRBD1 (5 bases). Germline loops: CDR1 KGHDR, CDR2 SFDVKD. V gave up 2 bases and J gave up 0 bases, with 10 bases separating them. The CDR3 spans 16 residues. The CDR3 is CATSDWDDSSGNTIYF. The CDR3 nucleotides read TGTGCCACCAGTGATTGGGATGACAGCTCTGGAAACACCATATATTTT.

The sample holds many counts of this clonotype. This chain uses TRBV10-3 with TRBJ2-3; D possibly corresponds to TRBD1 (5 bases). The CDR3 has 14 residues. Germline V lookup: CDR1 ENHRY, CDR2 SYGVKD. V was shortened by 7 bases and J by 0 bases, with 11 bases between the two germline ends. This chain's CDR3 is CAIKGQASTDTQYF. The CDR3 nucleotides are TGTGCCATCAAGGGGCAGGCAAGCACAGATACGCAGTATTTT.

At least ten counts were recorded for this clonotype. The chain combines TRBV6-5 with TRBJ1-1; D remains ambiguous. The CDR3 spans 15 residues. Germline values: CDR1 MNHEY, CDR2 SVGAGI. V was trimmed by 0 bases and J by 3 bases, leaving 11 bases between them. The CDR3 region is CASSYSTRADTEAFF. DNA for the CDR3: TGTGCCAGCAGTTACTCGACGCGGGCCGACACTGAAGCTTTCTTT.

The chain carries TRBV28 and TRBJ2-7, with D unclear. The CDR3 contains 14 residues. The V gene's germline CDR1 is MDHEN and CDR2 SYDVKM. V was pared by 0 bases and J by 1 base, with 7 bases between. CDR3 sequence (DNA): TGTGCCAGCAGTTTATGGGCCAGTTCCTACGAGCAGTACTTC. This translates into CASSLWASSYEQYF.

In this sample, this clonotype turned up many times. The chain has TRBV9 and TRBJ2-5, with 11 positions matching TRBD2. Trimming removed 3 bases from V and 5 bases from J; junction bases left unmatched: 6. CDR3 size: 15 residues. The germline CDR1 and CDR2 sequences are SGDLS and YYNGEE. The CDR3 reads CASSGTSGSRETQYF. The CDR3 DNA follows: TGTGCCAGCAGCGGAACTAGCGGGAGTAGGGAGACCCAGTACTTC.

This clonotype was found a few times. The genes are TRBV11-2 and TRBJ2-1; D could derive from TRBD1 or TRBD2 (5 bases each). The V gene's germline CDR1 is SGHAT and CDR2 FQNNGV. The CDR3 contains 16 residues. Trimming removed 1 base at V and 7 bases at J, with 17 bases between. Here the CDR3 reads CASSLGGSGPENEQFF. CDR3 bases: TGTGCCAGCAGCTTAGGGGGGAGTGGGCCAGAGAATGAGCAGTTCTTC. The whole variable domain, filled in from reference TRBV11-2 and TRBJ2-1, reads EAGVAQSPRYKIIEKRQSVAFWCNPISGHATLYWYQQILGQGPKLLIQFQNNGVVDDSQLPKDRFSAERLKGVDSTLKIQPAKLEDSAVYLCASSLGGSGPENEQFFGPGTRLTVL.

A word on this clonotype: An end of the junction does not agree with germline; a read error may underlie this. V gene TRBV7-7 combines with J gene TRBJ2-5, with TRBD2 matching 10 bases. CDR1 SSHAT and CDR2 FNYEAQ come from the germline V gene (reference sequence). This CDR3 comprises 13 residues. The CDR3 DNA is TGTGCTAGCAGTTTGGGACTAGCGGAGACCCAGTACTTC. It codes for CASSLGLAETQYF. Full variable domain (outside the CDR3, taken from reference TRBV7-7 and TRBJ2-5): GAGVSQSPRYKVTKRGQDVTLRCDPISSHATLYWYQQALGQGPEFLTYFNYEAQPDKSGLPSDRFSAERPEGSISTLTIQRTEQRDSAMYRCASSLGLAETQYFGPGTRLLVL.

The chain joins TRBV20-1 to TRBJ1-1; the D gene is possibly TRBD1 (5 bases). With 0 bases removed from V and 4 bases from J, the gap between germline ends came to 12 bases. This CDR3 has 14 residues. Germline lookup yields CDR1 DFQATT and CDR2 SNEGSKA (reference sequence). Here the CDR3 DNA reads TGCAGTGCTAGAGACGGCAGGGAAAGCACTGAAGCTTTCTTT. Translating gives CSARDGRESTEAFF.

This clonotype was counted only a few times. The V and J genes are TRBV15 and TRBJ2-2; 10 positions agree with TRBD1. The V gene end was trimmed by 0 bases and the J gene end by 11 bases; junction bases not matched to a gene: 6. This CDR3 comprises 15 residues. Germline values: CDR1 LNHNV, CDR2 YYDKDF (reference sequence). The CDR3 is CATSRDRDRGRELFF. Here the CDR3 DNA reads TGTGCCACCAGCAGAGATCGAGACAGGGGGCGAGAGCTGTTTTTT.

This clonotype has a count of ten or more. J is TRBJ1-2 and V is TRBV5-8; tentatively, D is TRBD1 (5 bases). In germline, CDR1 is SGHTS, CDR2 YDEGEE. Trimming took 4 bases from V and 8 from J, leaving 15 bases between them. The CDR3 extends over 13 amino acids. This CDR3 reads CASSVRGGEGYTF. Written as DNA, the CDR3 is TGTGCCAGCAGCGTTCGGGGAGGGGAAGGCTACACCTTC.

At least ten counts were recorded for this clonotype. This CDR3 is CSARGTGTGELFF. CDR3 DNA sequence: TGCAGTGCTAGAGGGACAGGGACCGGGGAGCTGTTTTTT. The chain recombines TRBV20-1 with TRBJ2-2; 8 nucleotides match TRBD1. The CDR3 is 13 residues long. Germline lookup yields CDR1 DFQATT and CDR2 SNEGSKA (reference sequence). Unmatched junction bases numbered 0, after V lost 1 base and J lost 5 bases.

At least ten counts were recorded for this clonotype. This chain joins TRBV5-1 and TRBJ2-7; 14 nucleotides line up with TRBD2. The V segment lost 4 bases and the J segment 2 bases; nucleotides outside the gene matches: 5. Germline-derived CDR1 and CDR2 are SGHRS and YFSETQ. The CDR3 is 16 amino acids. The CDR3 DNA reads TGCGCCAGCAGCCCGGTGACTAGCGGGAGGGCCTACGAGCAGTACTTC. It yields the protein CASSPVTSGRAYEQYF.